Reported below is one T cell receptor (beta chain). Its target is unknown. Likely a read error: the CDR3 ends without its conserved phenylalanine or tryptophan. This record belongs to a study of neurological immune-mediated disorders. The CDR3 totals 12 residues. Trimming pared 4 bases from V and 0 bases from J, leaving 5 bases between. Germline V gene lookup returns CDR1 DFQATT and CDR2 SNEGSKA (reference sequence). The study, taken as a whole, reports: No expanded-clone CDR3 amino acid sequence recurred across subjects, suggesting private TCR-beta repertoires.

Time point here: longitudinal time-point 2. The unsorted libraries were generated from a total of 2 million PBMCs, which had been stored in RNAlater at -80 C. A 10-nucleotide random UMI tagged transcripts in template-switch 5'RACE cDNA synthesis. A single run covered 15-18 subjects with over 200 million TCR-beta sequences. TCRdb processed the 5' RACE reads anew with MiXCR; each CDR3 protein has one entry. The table has around 49,000 distinct CDR3 sequences, 13% seen once. The source of this sequence is a male donor with HTLV-1-associated myelopathy (HAM/TSP). Sequencing was carried out using PBMCs. The rearrangement links TRBV20-1 to TRBJ2-3; no reliable D call. The CDR3 is CSATSSTDTQYY. The DNA for the CDR3 is TGCAGTGCTACCAGTAGCACAGATACGCAGTATTAT.